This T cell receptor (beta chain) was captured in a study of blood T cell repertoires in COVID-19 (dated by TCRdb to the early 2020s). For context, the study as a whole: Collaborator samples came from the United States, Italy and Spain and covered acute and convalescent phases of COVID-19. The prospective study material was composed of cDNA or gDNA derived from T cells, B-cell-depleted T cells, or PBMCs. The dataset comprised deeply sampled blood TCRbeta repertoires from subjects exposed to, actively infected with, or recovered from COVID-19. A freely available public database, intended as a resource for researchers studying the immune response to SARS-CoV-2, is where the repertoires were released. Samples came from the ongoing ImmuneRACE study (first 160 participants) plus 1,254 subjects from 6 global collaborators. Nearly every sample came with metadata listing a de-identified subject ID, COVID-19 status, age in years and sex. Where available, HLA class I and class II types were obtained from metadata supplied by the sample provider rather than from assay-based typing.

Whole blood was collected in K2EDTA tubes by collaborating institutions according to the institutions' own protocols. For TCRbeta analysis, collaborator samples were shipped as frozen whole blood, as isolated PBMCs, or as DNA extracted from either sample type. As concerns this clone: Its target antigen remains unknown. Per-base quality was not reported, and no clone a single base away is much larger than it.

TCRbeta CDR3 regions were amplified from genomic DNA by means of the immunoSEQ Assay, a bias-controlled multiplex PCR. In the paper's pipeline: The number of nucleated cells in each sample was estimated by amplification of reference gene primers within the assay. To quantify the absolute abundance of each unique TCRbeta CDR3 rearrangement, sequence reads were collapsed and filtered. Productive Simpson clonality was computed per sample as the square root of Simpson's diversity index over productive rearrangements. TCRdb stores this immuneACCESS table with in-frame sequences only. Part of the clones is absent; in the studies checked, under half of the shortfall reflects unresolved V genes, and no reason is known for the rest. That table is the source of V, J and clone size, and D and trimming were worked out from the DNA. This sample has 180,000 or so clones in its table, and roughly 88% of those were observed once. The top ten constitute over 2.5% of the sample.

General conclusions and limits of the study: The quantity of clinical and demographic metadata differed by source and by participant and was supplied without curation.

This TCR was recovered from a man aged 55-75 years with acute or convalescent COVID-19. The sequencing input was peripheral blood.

At the DNA level, the sequence is TGCAGCGTTGTGAGGGTTGAGGACTACAATGAGCAGTTCTTC. This yields the protein CSVVRVEDYNEQFF. In this chain, TRBV29-1 is recombined with TRBJ2-1, with a tentative D gene TRBD2 over 5 matching bases. Including cysteine and phenylalanine, the CDR3 has 14 amino acids. CDR3 DNA only is kept here, 42 bases in frame from base 1. CDR1 SQVTM and CDR2 ANQGSEA were looked up in the germline V gene. The V end loses 4 bases and the J end loses 3 bases, and a stretch of 13 bases separates them.